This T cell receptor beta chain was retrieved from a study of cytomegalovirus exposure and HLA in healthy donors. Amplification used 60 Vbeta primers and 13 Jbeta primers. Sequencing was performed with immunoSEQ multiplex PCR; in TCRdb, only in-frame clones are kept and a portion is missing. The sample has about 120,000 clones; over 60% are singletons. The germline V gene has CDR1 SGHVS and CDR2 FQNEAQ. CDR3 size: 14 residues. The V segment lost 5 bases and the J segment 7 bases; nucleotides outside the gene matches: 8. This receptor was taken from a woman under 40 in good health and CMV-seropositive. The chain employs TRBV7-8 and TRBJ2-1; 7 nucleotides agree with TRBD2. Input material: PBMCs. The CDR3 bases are TGTGCCAGCAGCCCCGCACCCGGGGGGAATGAGCAGTTCTTC. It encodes CASSPAPGGNEQFF.